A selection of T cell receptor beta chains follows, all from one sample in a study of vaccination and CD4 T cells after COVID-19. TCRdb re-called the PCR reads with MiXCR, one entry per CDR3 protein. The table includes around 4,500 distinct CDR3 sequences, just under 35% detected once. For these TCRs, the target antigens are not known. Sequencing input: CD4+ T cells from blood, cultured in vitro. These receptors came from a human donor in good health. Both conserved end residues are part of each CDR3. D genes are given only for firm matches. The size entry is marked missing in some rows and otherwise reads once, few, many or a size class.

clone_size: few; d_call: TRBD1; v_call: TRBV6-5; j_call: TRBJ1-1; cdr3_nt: TGTGCCAGCAGTTACGGGGACAGGGGAAACACTGAAGCTTTCTTT; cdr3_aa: CASSYGDRGNTEAFF
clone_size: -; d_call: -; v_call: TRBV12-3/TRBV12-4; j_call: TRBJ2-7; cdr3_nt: TGTGCCAGCAGACCACCGGGACGGACGTACGAGCAGTACTTC; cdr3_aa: CASRPPGRTYEQYF
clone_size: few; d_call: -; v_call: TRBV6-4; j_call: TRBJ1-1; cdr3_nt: TGTGCCAGCGCAACTAGTGGCACTGAAGCTTTCTTT; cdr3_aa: CASATSGTEAFF
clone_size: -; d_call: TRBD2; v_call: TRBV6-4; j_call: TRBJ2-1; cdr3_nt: TGTGCCAGCAGTGACTCTAGCGGGGGGGCCAATGAGCAGTTCTTC; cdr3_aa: CASSDSSGGANEQFF
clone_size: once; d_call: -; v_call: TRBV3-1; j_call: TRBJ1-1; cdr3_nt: TGTGCCAGCAGCCAAGGCTTTGGGGAAAGTGAAGCTTTCTTT; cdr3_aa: CASSQGFGESEAFF
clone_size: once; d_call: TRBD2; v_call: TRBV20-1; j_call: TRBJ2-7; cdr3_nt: TGCAGTGCGCTAAGCGGGGGGCTCGCCGTCGAGCAGTACTTC; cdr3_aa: CSALSGGLAVEQYF
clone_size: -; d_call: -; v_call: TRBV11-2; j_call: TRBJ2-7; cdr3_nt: TGTGCCAGCAGCTTAGACCCTTTGGTGAAGCAGTACTTC; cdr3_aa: CASSLDPLVKQYF
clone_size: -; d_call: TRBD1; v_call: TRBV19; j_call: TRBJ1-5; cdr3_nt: TGTGCCAGTAGTACGACAGGGGAGGGTCAGCCCCAGCATTTT; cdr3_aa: CASSTTGEGQPQHF
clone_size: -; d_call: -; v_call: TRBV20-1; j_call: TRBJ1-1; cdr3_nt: TGCAGTGCTGGAGATCAGGACGACACTGAAGCTTTCTTT; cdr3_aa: CSAGDQDDTEAFF
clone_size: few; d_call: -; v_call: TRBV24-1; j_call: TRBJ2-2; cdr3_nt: TGTGCCACCAGTGGGGAGCTAGGAACCGGGGAGCTGTTTTTT; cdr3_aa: CATSGELGTGELFF
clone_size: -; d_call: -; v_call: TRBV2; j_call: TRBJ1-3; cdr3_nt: TGTGCCAGCAAGGCCAGCAACTCTGGAAACACCATATATTTT; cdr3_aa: CASKASNSGNTIYF
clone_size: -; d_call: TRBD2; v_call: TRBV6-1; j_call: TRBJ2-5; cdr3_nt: TGTGCCTCCGAAAAGTCCGGGACTAGCGGGGTCCAAGAGACCCAGTACTTC; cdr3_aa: CASEKSGTSGVQETQYF
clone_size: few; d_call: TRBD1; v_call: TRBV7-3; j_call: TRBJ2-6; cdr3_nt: TGTGCCAGCAGCTTAAAAGGACAGGGGAGCTCTGGGGCCAACGTCCTGACTTTC; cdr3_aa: CASSLKGQGSSGANVLTF
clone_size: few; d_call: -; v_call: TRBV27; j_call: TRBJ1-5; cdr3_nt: TGTGCCAGCAGTTTATCGCAGAGCAATCAGCCCCAGCATTTT; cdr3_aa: CASSLSQSNQPQHF
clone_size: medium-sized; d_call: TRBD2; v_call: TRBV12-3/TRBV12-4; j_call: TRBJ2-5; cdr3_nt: TGTGCCAGCAGTTCCACCTGGGGTCTAGCGGGGGGGCTCGAGACCCAGTACTTC; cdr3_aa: CASSSTWGLAGGLETQYF
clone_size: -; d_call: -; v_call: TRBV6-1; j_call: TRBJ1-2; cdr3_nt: TGTGCCAGCAGCCCCAAAGAACAGGGAGCGGTGTATGGCTACACCTTC; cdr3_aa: CASSPKEQGAVYGYTF